This T cell receptor (beta chain) was found in a study of long-term antiretroviral therapy in people with HIV. General study points: Every time point showed a repertoire led by clones expanded before ART. It was observed that HIV repertoires exhibited narrower CDR3 length ranges than controls.

A v3.0 immunoSEQ assay was performed at survey level. TCRdb keeps only in-frame clones here, not all; method: immunoSEQ multiplex PCR. Counted here are about 25,000 clones, 85% to 90% occurring once; the ten biggest clones make up less than 6.5%. At minimum, one pre-ART and two post-ART PBMC samples were obtained from each donor. Everyone in the study who had HIV was treated in the United States. Looked up from germline, CDR1 is SQVTM and CDR2 is ANQGSEA. The CDR3 covers 14 residues. The V and J ends lost 6 bases and 5 bases, in that order; junction bases with no gene match: 10. Worth noting for this clone: Its antigen is currently unknown.

Sequenced material: unsorted PBMCs, taken about 4.3 years after starting antiretroviral therapy. The source of this sequence is a man aged 25-40 years with HIV. The chain combines TRBV29-1 with TRBJ2-7; 10 nucleotides match TRBD1. For the CDR3, the DNA is TGCAGCGTCCAGGGGACAGGGGCCTTCAACGAGCAGTACTTC. This codes for CSVQGTGAFNEQYF.